A single sample gave rise to the 7 T cell receptor beta chains below, sequenced in a study of blood T cell repertoires in COVID-19. The method was immunoSEQ multiplex PCR; TCRdb's version includes in-frame clones alone and lacks a portion of them. Here the sample spans 100,000 to 150,000 clones, 60% to 75% being singletons. The sample taken for sequencing was peripheral blood. Every receptor here comes from a woman in her 70s with acute or convalescent COVID-19.

V usage is TRBV4-1 and J usage is TRBJ1-5; TRBD1 agrees at 7 bases. Trimming at V came to 0 bases and at J to 6 bases, leaving 8 bases not matched to a gene. The CDR3 covers 16 residues. Per the germline V gene, CDR1 is MGHRA and CDR2 is YSYEKL. The CDR3 protein is CASSQDPDRVTQPQHF. The CDR3 bases are TGCGCCAGCAGCCAAGACCCAGACAGGGTGACTCAGCCCCAGCATTTT.

This clone appeared a few times. The V call is TRBV7-8, the J call TRBJ2-5; D may be TRBD1 (6 bases). Between the trimmed V and J ends, which lost 5 bases and 0 bases, there was a span of 10 bases. Germline CDR1 SGHVS, CDR2 FQNEAQ. The CDR3 consists of 14 residues. The CDR3 protein is CASSMDSYQETQYF. The CDR3 nucleotides are TGTGCCAGCAGCATGGACAGTTACCAAGAGACCCAGTACTTC.

J is TRBJ1-2 and V is TRBV20-1; 9 nucleotides align to TRBD1. The length of the CDR3 is 15 residues. The germline V gene encodes CDR1 DFQATT and CDR2 SNEGSKA (reference sequence). The V gene end was trimmed by 3 bases and the J gene end by 1 base; junction bases not matched to a gene: 6. This CDR3 is CSASTGGPLNYGYTF. CDR3 coding DNA: TGCAGTGCTAGTACAGGGGGCCCCCTTAACTATGGCTACACCTTC.

The genes are TRBV27 and TRBJ1-2; D not resolved. V shed 1 base and J shed 2 bases, with 11 bases lying between them. This CDR3 contains 15 residues. Per germline, CDR1 MNHEY and CDR2 SMNVEV (reference sequence). CDR3 nucleotide sequence: TGTGCCAGCAGTTTATTAACAGAACTGAACTATGGCTACACCTTC. The encoded protein is CASSLLTELNYGYTF.

V usage is TRBV19 and J usage is TRBJ2-2; D remains ambiguous. This CDR3 contains 11 residues. V lost 6 bases, J lost 4 bases, and 3 bases lay in between. Per germline, CDR1 LNHDA and CDR2 SQIVND (reference sequence). The CDR3 reads CASSFTGELFF. Here the CDR3 DNA reads TGTGCCAGTAGCTTCACCGGGGAGCTGTTTTTT.

This clone has more than one count but fewer than ten. The genes are TRBV9 and TRBJ2-7; D is undetermined. CDR3 size: 14 residues. The ends were cut back, 0 bases at V and 0 bases at J, with 7 bases in the middle. Germline CDR1 reads SGDLS; CDR2 reads YYNGEE. CDR3 nucleotide sequence: TGTGCCAGCAGCGTAGTAGCCTACTCCTACGAGCAGTACTTC. Translated, it gives CASSVVAYSYEQYF.

This chain joins TRBV5-1 and TRBJ2-1, with 8 bases matching TRBD1. CDR1 and CDR2 (germline): SGHRS, YFSETQ. The junction had 11 bases not matched to a gene; V was cut back by 5 bases and J by 10 bases. The length of the CDR3 is 14 residues. The CDR3 DNA is TGCGCCAGCAGTGGACAGGGCCTACCACGGGAGCAGTTCTTC. Its protein product is CASSGQGLPREQFF. Full variable domain (outside the CDR3, taken from reference TRBV5-1 and TRBJ2-1): KAGVTQTPRYLIKTRGQQVTLSCSPISGHRSVSWYQQTPGQGLQFLFEYFSETQRNKGNFPGRFSGRQFSNSRSEMNVSTLELGDSALYLCASSGQGLPREQFFGPGTRLTVL.